Below are 24 T cell receptor beta chains sequenced from a single sample in a study of OX40 agonist ivuxolimab in advanced cancers. TCRdb's table, derived via immunoSEQ multiplex PCR, lists solely in-frame clones and lacks some. The sample carries under 90,000 clones, approximately 89% recorded once. The sample was CD4+ or CD8+ T cells sorted from blood, taken in a trial of the OX40 agonist ivuxolimab. The receptors derive from an adult with an advanced solid tumor such as melanoma, head and neck, liver or kidney cancer.

This clone was seen only once. The germline gene is not matched at one end of the junction; a read error may be the cause. V usage is TRBV5-1 and J usage is TRBJ1-4; D perhaps matches TRBD1 (5 bases). Per the germline V gene, CDR1 is SGHRS and CDR2 is YFSETQ. This CDR3 comprises 15 residues. CDR3 sequence reads: CAGSLEGHGNEKLFF. The CDR3 DNA follows: TGCGCCGGCAGCTTGGAAGGACACGGTAATGAAAAACTGTTTTTT.

This clone was seen a handful of times. J is TRBJ1-1 and V is TRBV6-1; D not certain. Trimming removed 6 bases at V and 0 bases at J, with 8 bases between. The CDR3 spans 13 residues. Germline CDR1 MNHNS, CDR2 SASEGT. CDR3: CASRWSMNTEAFF. The CDR3, as DNA: TGTGCCAGCAGGTGGTCCATGAACACTGAAGCTTTCTTT.

The gene calls are TRBV10-3 and TRBJ2-7; TRBD2 agrees at 9 bases. With 8 bases clipped from V and 6 bases from J, the junction kept 8 bases outside the gene matches. CDR3 length: 13 residues. CDR1 and CDR2 from the germline V gene are ENHRY and SYGVKD. Here the CDR3 DNA reads TGTGCCATCGGGCAGCGGGAGGCGTTCGAGCAGTACTTC. Its protein is CAIGQREAFEQYF.

The CDR3 is CSVGTANYGYTF. DNA of the CDR3: TGCAGCGTTGGAACGGCTAACTATGGCTACACCTTC. This rearrangement joins TRBV29-1 to TRBJ1-2; no firm D call. The CDR3 length is 12 residues. The germline CDR1 and CDR2 sequences are SQVTM and ANQGSEA. The V end was cut by 4 bases, the J end by 0 bases, with 6 bases between.

CDR3 residues: CASSELAGAGGEQFF. The CDR3 DNA sequence: TGTGCCAGCAGTGAACTAGCGGGGGCTGGGGGTGAGCAGTTCTTC. This chain links TRBV2 with TRBJ2-1; 10 nucleotides align to TRBD2. The germline CDR1 and CDR2 sequences are SNHLY and FYNNEI. V lost 2 bases, J lost 9 bases, and 7 bases stayed unmatched. The CDR3 is 15 amino acids.

The CDR3 reads CASSQGSGVNTGELFF. The DNA for the CDR3 is TGTGCCAGCAGCCAAGGTAGCGGGGTGAACACCGGGGAGCTGTTTTTT. The V gene is TRBV14, the J gene TRBJ2-2; 8 nucleotides line up with TRBD2. Germline CDR1 SGHDN, CDR2 FVKESK. J lost 1 base, V lost 1 base, and 2 bases had no gene match. The CDR3 covers 16 residues.

The chain uses TRBV2 and TRBJ1-6, with no clear D. The CDR3 contains 12 residues. CDR1 and CDR2 (germline): SNHLY, FYNNEI. Between the trimmed V and J ends, which lost 6 bases and 7 bases, there was a span of 7 bases. The CDR3 loop is CASSSRNSPLHF. The CDR3 DNA sequence: TGTGCCAGCAGCTCTAGGAATTCACCCCTCCACTTT.

The chain has TRBV29-1 and TRBJ2-7; 10 bases are a match to TRBD1. Per germline, CDR1 SQVTM and CDR2 ANQGSEA. This CDR3 comprises 12 residues. V was clipped by 6 bases and J by 2 bases; unmatched bases: 1. For the CDR3, the DNA is TGCAGCGTCGGGACAGGGGCCTACGAGCAGTACTTC. The encoded protein is CSVGTGAYEQYF.

A remark on this clone: This same CDR3 is encoded by further DNA sequences in the sample. The chain joins TRBV5-1 to TRBJ1-1; 7 nucleotides line up with TRBD1. Losses at the gene ends were 1 base for V and 1 base for J; bases not matched to a gene: 1. Germline V gene lookup returns CDR1 SGHRS and CDR2 YFSETQ. The CDR3 has 14 amino acids. The DNA for the CDR3 is TGCGCCAGCAGCTTGCGACAGGGGAACACTGAAGCTTTCTTT. Its protein product is CASSLRQGNTEAFF.

This clone has just one count. The J gene is TRBJ2-1, the V gene TRBV5-1, with 13 bases lining up with TRBD2. The CDR3 spans 17 residues. Germline trimming cut 1 base from V and 7 bases from J; bases unmatched to any gene: 8. Germline V gene sequence: CDR1 SGHRS, CDR2 YFSETQ. As DNA, the CDR3 is TGCGCCAGCAGCTTGAGGACTAGCGGGAGCGGTTATAATGAGCAGTTCTTC. Translating it yields CASSLRTSGSGYNEQFF.

CDR3 sequence: CASSLGTGGTATYNEQFF. The CDR3, as DNA: TGTGCCAGCAGCTTGGGGACAGGGGGCACCGCGACCTACAATGAGCAGTTCTTC. The genes are TRBV11-2 and TRBJ2-1, with TRBD1 identical over 12 bases. V shed 3 bases and J 2 bases; nucleotides not matched to a gene: 8. The CDR3 is 18 residues long. Germline loops: CDR1 SGHAT, CDR2 FQNNGV.

This clone was detected once. This rearrangement joins TRBV5-1 to TRBJ1-1; a possible D gene is TRBD1 (5 bases). Trimming stripped 1 base from V and 3 bases from J, with 13 bases between. Per germline, CDR1 SGHRS and CDR2 YFSETQ. This CDR3 has 15 residues. The CDR3 region has the DNA TGCGCCAGCAGCTTGTTTGCAGGGAGATACACTGAAGCTTTCTTT. Its protein product is CASSLFAGRYTEAFF.

The CDR3 nucleotides read TGTGCCAGCAGCAAAGAAGGGGGGACTAGCCCTCTCCTAGAGACCCAGTACTTC. This gives the protein CASSKEGGTSPLLETQYF. The chain joins TRBV21-1 to TRBJ2-5; the D call TRBD2 from the table was never checked on the DNA. TRBV21-1 is tagged as a pseudogene. The CDR3 spans 18 residues.

The chain carries TRBV14 and TRBJ2-2; the D gene is possibly TRBD1 (6 bases). V lost 2 bases to trimming and J lost 1 base, with 11 bases between them. This CDR3 has 16 residues. CDR1 is SGHDN, CDR2 FVKESK, per germline. CDR3 region: CASSQRTVRNTGELFF. The CDR3 nucleotides read TGTGCCAGCAGCCAAAGGACAGTCCGGAACACCGGGGAGCTGTTTTTT.

The rearrangement uses TRBV10-1 and TRBJ2-1; a weak D match, TRBD2 (6 bases). V was cut by 6 bases and J by 6 bases, with 18 bases left in between. This CDR3 is built from 15 residues. Germline V CDR1 and CDR2: WNHNN, SYGVQD (reference sequence). The CDR3 nucleotides are TGCGCCAGCAGAGGACCGGGACTCCTTTTCAATGAGCAGTTCTTC. This gives the protein CASRGPGLLFNEQFF.

V gene TRBV7-9 combines with J gene TRBJ1-1; the D gene is possibly TRBD1 (5 bases). V dropped 5 bases and J dropped 0 bases, with 19 bases sitting between them. The CDR3 contains 17 residues. Germline-derived CDR1 and CDR2 are SEHNR and FQNEAQ (reference sequence). The CDR3 region is CASSPRRGNIMNTEAFF. DNA of the CDR3: TGTGCCAGCAGCCCAAGGAGGGGAAATATAATGAACACTGAAGCTTTCTTT.

This clone was detected once. V usage is TRBV28 and J usage is TRBJ1-3, with D unclear. The germline V and J ends were trimmed by 4 bases and 0 bases, with 10 bases remaining between them. This CDR3 contains 15 residues. Germline CDR1 is MDHEN and CDR2 is SYDVKM. CDR3: CASSSRLTSGNTIYF. The CDR3 DNA follows: TGTGCCAGCAGTTCAAGGCTAACCTCTGGAAACACCATATATTTT.

The J gene is TRBJ2-1, the V gene TRBV5-1, with TRBD1 identical over 9 bases. The CDR3 covers 17 residues. Germline-derived CDR1 and CDR2 are SGHRS and YFSETQ. The ends lost 4 bases at V and 6 bases at J; junction bases unmatched: 14. The CDR3 loop is CASSRTLPGQGLNEQFF. The CDR3 DNA is TGCGCCAGCAGCCGAACACTACCGGGACAGGGCCTCAATGAGCAGTTCTTC.

J is TRBJ2-5 and V is TRBV10-3; TRBD1 matches 8 bases. This CDR3 is 13 amino acids long. Germline V gene lookup returns CDR1 ENHRY and CDR2 SYGVKD. The J segment lost 1 base and the V segment lost 11 bases, leaving 6 bases of the junction unmatched. In DNA form, the CDR3 reads TGTGCCGCAACCGGACAGGGCCAAGAGACCCAGTACTTC. Translation gives CAATGQGQETQYF.

This rearrangement joins TRBV6-1 to TRBJ2-2; D may match TRBD1 or TRBD2 (5 bases each). The germline CDR1 and CDR2 sequences are MNHNS and SASEGT. This CDR3 spans 17 amino acids. Trimming shortened V by 2 bases and J by 0 bases, and 13 bases separated the two germline ends. In DNA, the CDR3 is TGTGCCAGCAGTGAACGAGAGGGGTGGGCGAACACCGGGGAGCTGTTTTTT. It encodes CASSEREGWANTGELFF.

The chain links TRBV7-3 to TRBJ1-1; tentative D call: TRBD1 (6 bases). This CDR3 has 14 residues. Looked up from germline, CDR1 is SGHTA and CDR2 is FQGTGA. The V and J ends lost 0 bases and 4 bases respectively, with 9 bases between them. CDR3 nucleotide sequence: TGTGCCAGCAGCTTAACTACAGGGAGCACTGAAGCTTTCTTT. It is translated as CASSLTTGSTEAFF.

The J gene is TRBJ2-1, the V gene TRBV19; D is undetermined. CDR3 length: 13 amino acids. Trimming took off 4 bases at V and 5 bases at J, with 9 bases between the two ends. The germline V gene has CDR1 LNHDA and CDR2 SQIVND (reference sequence). The CDR3 protein is CASSRGGHNEQFF. The CDR3 DNA reads TGTGCCAGTAGTAGGGGTGGTCACAATGAGCAGTTCTTC.

The gene calls are TRBV14 and TRBJ1-2; D unclear. CDR3 length equals 17 residues. Germline CDR1 reads SGHDN; CDR2 reads FVKESK. The V end was cut by 1 base, the J end by 0 bases, with 15 bases between. The CDR3, as DNA: TGTGCCAGCAGCCAAGGACTAAAGGGCACAACTAACTATGGCTACACCTTC. Amino acids: CASSQGLKGTTNYGYTF.

The rearrangement links TRBV10-2 to TRBJ2-1; 9 bases map to TRBD2. Germline V gives CDR1 WSHSY, CDR2 SAAADI. The J segment lost 3 bases and the V segment lost 3 bases, leaving 3 bases of the junction unmatched. This CDR3 spans 15 amino acids. CDR3 coding DNA: TGCGCCAGCAGTGATGGGCGGGAGGGCTACAATGAGCAGTTCTTC. This gives the protein CASSDGREGYNEQFF.